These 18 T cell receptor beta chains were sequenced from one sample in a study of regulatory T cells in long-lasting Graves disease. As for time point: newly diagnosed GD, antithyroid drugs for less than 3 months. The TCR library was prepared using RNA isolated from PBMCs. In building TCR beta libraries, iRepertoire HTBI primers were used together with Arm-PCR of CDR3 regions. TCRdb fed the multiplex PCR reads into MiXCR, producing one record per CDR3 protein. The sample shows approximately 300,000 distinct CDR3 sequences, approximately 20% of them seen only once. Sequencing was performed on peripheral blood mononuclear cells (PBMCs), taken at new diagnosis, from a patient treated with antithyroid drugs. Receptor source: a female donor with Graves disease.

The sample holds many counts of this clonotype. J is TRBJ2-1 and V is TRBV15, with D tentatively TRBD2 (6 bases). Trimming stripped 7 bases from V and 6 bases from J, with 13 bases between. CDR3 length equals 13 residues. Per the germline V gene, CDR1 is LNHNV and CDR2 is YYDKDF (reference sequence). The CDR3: CATIGTVFNEQFF. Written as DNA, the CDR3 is TGTGCCACCATTGGGACTGTGTTCAATGAGCAGTTCTTC.

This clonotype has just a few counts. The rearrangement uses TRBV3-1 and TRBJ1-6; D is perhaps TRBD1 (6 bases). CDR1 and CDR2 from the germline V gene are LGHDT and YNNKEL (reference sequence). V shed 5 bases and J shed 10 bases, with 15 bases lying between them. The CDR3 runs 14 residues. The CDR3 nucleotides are TGTGCCAGCAGCGCGAGTGGGGGACACTCACCCCTCCACTTT. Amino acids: CASSASGGHSPLHF.

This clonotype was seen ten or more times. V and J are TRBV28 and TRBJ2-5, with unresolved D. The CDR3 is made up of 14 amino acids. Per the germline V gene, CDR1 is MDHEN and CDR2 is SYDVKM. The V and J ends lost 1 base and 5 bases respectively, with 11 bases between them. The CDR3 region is CASSLFTTLETQYF. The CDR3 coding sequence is TGTGCCAGCAGTTTATTTACTACTCTGGAGACCCAGTACTTC.

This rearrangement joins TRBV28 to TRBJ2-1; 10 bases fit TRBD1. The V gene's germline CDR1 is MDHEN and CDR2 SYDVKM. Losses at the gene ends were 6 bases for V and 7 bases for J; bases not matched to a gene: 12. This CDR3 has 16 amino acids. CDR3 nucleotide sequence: TGTGCCAGCAGCAACCGGACAGGGGGGGCGGGGAATGAGCAGTTCTTC. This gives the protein CASSNRTGGAGNEQFF.

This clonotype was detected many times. The CDR3 coding sequence is TGTGCCAGCAGCGCCATTTCCTGGGGAAGAGAGACCCAGTACTTC. The encoded protein is CASSAISWGRETQYF. V usage is TRBV6-1 and J usage is TRBJ2-5; D is undetermined. The V end lost 6 bases, the J end lost 4 bases, and 18 bases lay between the germline ends. CDR1 and CDR2 (germline): MNHNS, SASEGT. There are 15 residues in the CDR3.

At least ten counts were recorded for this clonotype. CDR3 region: CAETGKNTEAFF. CDR3 nucleotides: TGTGCCGAGACAGGCAAGAACACTGAAGCTTTCTTT. The chain joins TRBV6-1 to TRBJ1-1; tentatively, D is TRBD1 (6 bases). The CDR3 loop spans 12 amino acids. Trimming pared 11 bases from V and 1 base from J, leaving 11 bases between. CDR1 is MNHNS, CDR2 SASEGT, per germline.

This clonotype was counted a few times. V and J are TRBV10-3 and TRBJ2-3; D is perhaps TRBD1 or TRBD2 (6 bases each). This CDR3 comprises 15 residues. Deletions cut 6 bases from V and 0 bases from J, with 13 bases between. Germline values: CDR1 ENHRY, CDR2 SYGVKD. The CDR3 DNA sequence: TGTGCCATCAGGACAGGAGGGGCTAGCACAGATACGCAGTATTTT. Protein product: CAIRTGGASTDTQYF.

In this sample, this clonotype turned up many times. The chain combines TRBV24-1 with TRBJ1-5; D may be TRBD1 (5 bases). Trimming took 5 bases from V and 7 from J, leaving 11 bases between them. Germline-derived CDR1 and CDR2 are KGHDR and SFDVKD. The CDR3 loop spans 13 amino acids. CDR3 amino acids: CATSVGHNQPQHF. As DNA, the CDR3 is TGTGCCACCAGTGTTGGACACAACCAGCCCCAGCATTTT.

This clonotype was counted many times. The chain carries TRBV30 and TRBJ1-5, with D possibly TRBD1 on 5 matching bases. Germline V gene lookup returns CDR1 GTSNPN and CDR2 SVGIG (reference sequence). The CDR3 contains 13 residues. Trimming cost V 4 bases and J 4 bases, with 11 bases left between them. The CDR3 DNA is TGTGCCTGGAATGGGGGGTTGAATCAGCCCCAGCATTTT. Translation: CAWNGGLNQPQHF.

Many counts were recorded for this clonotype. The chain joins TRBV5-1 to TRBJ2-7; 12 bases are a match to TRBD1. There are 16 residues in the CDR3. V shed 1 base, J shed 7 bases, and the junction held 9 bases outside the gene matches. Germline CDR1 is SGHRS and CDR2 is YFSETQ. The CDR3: CASSLRLGQGAQEQYF. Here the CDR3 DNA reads TGCGCCAGCAGCTTGAGGTTGGGACAGGGGGCGCAAGAGCAGTACTTC. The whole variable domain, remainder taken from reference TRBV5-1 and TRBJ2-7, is KAGVTQTPRYLIKTRGQQVTLSCSPISGHRSVSWYQQTPGQGLQFLFEYFSETQRNKGNFPGRFSGRQFSNSRSEMNVSTLELGDSALYLCASSLRLGQGAQEQYFGPGTRLTVT.

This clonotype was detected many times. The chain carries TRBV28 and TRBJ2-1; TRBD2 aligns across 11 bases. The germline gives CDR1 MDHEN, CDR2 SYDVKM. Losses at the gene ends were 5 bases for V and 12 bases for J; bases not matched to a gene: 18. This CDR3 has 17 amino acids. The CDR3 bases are TGTGCCAGCAGTGCCCCCTCGGGACTAGCGGTAGGGGAGGGGCAGTTCTTC. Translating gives CASSAPSGLAVGEGQFF.

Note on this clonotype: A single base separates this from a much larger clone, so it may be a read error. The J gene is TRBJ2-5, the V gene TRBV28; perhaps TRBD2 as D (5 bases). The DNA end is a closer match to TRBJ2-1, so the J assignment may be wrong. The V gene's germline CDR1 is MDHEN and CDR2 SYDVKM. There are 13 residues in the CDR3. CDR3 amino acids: CATKEAGKETQFF. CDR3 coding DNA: TGTGCCACTAAGGAGGCAGGAAAAGAGACCCAGTTCTTC.

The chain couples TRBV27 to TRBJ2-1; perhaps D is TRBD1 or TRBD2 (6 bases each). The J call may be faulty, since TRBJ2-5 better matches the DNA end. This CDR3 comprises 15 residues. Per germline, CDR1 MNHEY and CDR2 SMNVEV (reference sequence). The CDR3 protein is CASTRGGGGQETQYF. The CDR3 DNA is TGTGCCAGCACTCGGGGCGGAGGGGGGCAAGAGACCCAGTACTTC.

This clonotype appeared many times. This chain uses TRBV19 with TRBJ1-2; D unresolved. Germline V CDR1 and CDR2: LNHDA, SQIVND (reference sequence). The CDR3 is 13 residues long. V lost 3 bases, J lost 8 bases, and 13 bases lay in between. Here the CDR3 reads CASSIYGEVGYTF. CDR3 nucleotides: TGTGCCAGTAGTATCTACGGGGAGGTCGGCTACACCTTC.

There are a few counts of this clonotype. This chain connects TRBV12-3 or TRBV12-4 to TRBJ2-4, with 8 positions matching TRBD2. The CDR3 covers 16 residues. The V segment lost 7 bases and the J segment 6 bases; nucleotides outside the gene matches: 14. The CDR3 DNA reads TGTGCCAGCACGGGGCTAGCGGGTGGGCCGGGAAACATTCAGTACTTC. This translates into CASTGLAGGPGNIQYF.

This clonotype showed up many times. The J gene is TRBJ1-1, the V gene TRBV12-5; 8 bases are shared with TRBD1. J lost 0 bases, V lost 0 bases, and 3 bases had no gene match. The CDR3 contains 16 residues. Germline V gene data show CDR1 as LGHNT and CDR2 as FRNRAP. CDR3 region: CASGLVQGEMNTEAFF. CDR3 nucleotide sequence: TGTGCTAGTGGTTTGGTACAGGGGGAAATGAACACTGAAGCTTTCTTT.

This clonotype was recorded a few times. This CDR3 reads CASSQDFRGRNTGELFF. The CDR3 nucleotides read TGTGCCAGCAGCCAAGATTTTAGGGGGCGGAACACCGGGGAGCTGTTTTTT. The chain recombines TRBV4-2 with TRBJ2-2; 7 bases are shared with TRBD1. Germline lookup yields CDR1 LGHNA and CDR2 YNFKEQ. V shed 0 bases and J 1 base; nucleotides not matched to a gene: 5. CDR3 length: 17 residues.

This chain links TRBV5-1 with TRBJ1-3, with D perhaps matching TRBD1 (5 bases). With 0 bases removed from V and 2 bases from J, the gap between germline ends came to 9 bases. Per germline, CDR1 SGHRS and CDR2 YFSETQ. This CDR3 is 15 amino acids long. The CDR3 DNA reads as TGCGCCAGCAGCTTGGTAGAAGGGGCTGGAAACACCATATATTTT. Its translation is CASSLVEGAGNTIYF.